The 7 T cell receptor beta chains presented below share a single source sample, sequenced in a study of PD-L1 blockade in urothelial cancer. Here immunoSEQ multiplex PCR was the method, and the copy in TCRdb shows in-frame clones only, minus some. The profile shows 35,000 to 45,000 clones, 80% to 90% of them singletons. Time point of the sample: peripheral blood 6 weeks after treatment start. The sequenced sample was PBMCs, obtained around atezolizumab (anti-PD-L1) treatment. The receptors stem from a man between 60 and 75 years old with urothelial cancer.

The genes are TRBV7-8 and TRBJ2-5; a possible D gene is TRBD2 (5 bases). The CDR3 extends over 13 amino acids. Trimming pared 1 base from V and 2 bases from J, leaving 5 bases between. CDR1 SGHVS and CDR2 FQNEAQ come from the germline V gene. The CDR3, as DNA: TGTGCCAGCAGCTTAGGACTACAAGAGACCCAGTACTTC. It codes for CASSLGLQETQYF.

The chain couples TRBV18 to TRBJ1-1; TRBD1 is a possible D gene (6 bases). The CDR3 loop spans 15 amino acids. Germline V gene sequence: CDR1 KGHSH, CDR2 LQKENI. V was cut by 3 bases and J by 3 bases, with 14 bases left in between. The CDR3 loop reads CASSPRRGLDTEAFF. DNA for the CDR3: TGTGCCAGCTCACCCCGCAGGGGCTTGGACACTGAAGCTTTCTTT.

The chain has TRBV6-6 and TRBJ1-4, with TRBD1 matching over 7 bases. Germline CDR1 reads MNHNY; CDR2 reads SVGAGI (reference sequence). The ends lost 7 bases at V and 4 bases at J; junction bases unmatched: 12. CDR3 length equals 16 residues. The CDR3 here is CASTKRTGGFNEKLFF. CDR3 sequence (DNA): TGTGCCAGCACTAAAAGGACAGGCGGTTTTAATGAAAAACTGTTTTTT.

This chain connects TRBV27 to TRBJ1-4; a weak D match, TRBD1 (5 bases). The CDR3 runs to 16 residues. V shed 5 bases and J shed 0 bases, with 13 bases lying between them. Germline CDR1 reads MNHEY; CDR2 reads SMNVEV (reference sequence). The CDR3 loop is CASSPSLGATNEKLFF. In nucleotides, the CDR3 is TGTGCCAGCAGTCCGAGCCTAGGGGCAACTAATGAAAAACTGTTTTTT.

The sample holds one count of this clone. The genes are TRBV25-1 and TRBJ2-3; D possibly corresponds to TRBD2 (6 bases). Germline CDR1 MGHDK, CDR2 SYGVNS. The CDR3 length is 14 residues. The V end lost 3 bases, the J end lost 2 bases, and 9 bases lay between the germline ends. CDR3 sequence reads: CASSDTGDTDTQYF. CDR3 bases: TGTGCCAGCAGTGACACGGGGGACACAGATACGCAGTATTTT.

The J gene is TRBJ2-6, the V gene TRBV5-1, with D maybe TRBD1 (6 bases). Trimming pared 1 base from V and 1 base from J, leaving 12 bases between. CDR1 and CDR2 from the germline V gene are SGHRS and YFSETQ. CDR3 length: 17 residues. The CDR3 bases are TGCGCCAGCAGCTTGAGCCAACAGGGTTCTGGGGCCAACGTCCTGACTTTC. It specifies CASSLSQQGSGANVLTF.

This rearrangement joins TRBV28 to TRBJ2-5, with D tentatively TRBD1 (5 bases). The V end lost 8 bases, the J end lost 0 bases, and 10 bases lay between the germline ends. The germline V gene has CDR1 MDHEN and CDR2 SYDVKM. This CDR3 spans 13 amino acids. This CDR3 is CASDGHDQETQYF. DNA of the CDR3: TGTGCCAGCGACGGACACGACCAAGAGACCCAGTACTTC.